This TCR beta chain is drawn from a study of Graves' ophthalmopathy and Graves' hyperthyroidism. TCR beta CDR3 amplification used RNA transcripts. In the first round, RT-PCR was carried out with HTBI primers, and a multiplex PCR formed the second round. TCRdb ran MiXCR on the multiplex PCR reads and lists one entry per CDR3 protein. Among more than 1,000,000 distinct CDR3 sequences, about 38% were seen once, and the ten largest hold 11%. The germline CDR1 and CDR2 sequences are DFQATT and SNEGSKA (reference sequence). The CDR3 is 16 amino acids. Trimming stripped 0 bases from V and 0 bases from J, with 15 bases between.

The clonotype originates from an adult man with Graves' hyperthyroidism. The specimen sequenced was peripheral blood or thyroid tissue (not recorded which). The chain employs TRBV20-1 and TRBJ2-7; possibly TRBD1 or TRBD2 for D (5 bases each). Here the CDR3 reads CSARDSGGTRSYEQYF. The CDR3 nucleotides are TGCAGTGCTAGAGATTCTGGGGGTACCCGCTCCTACGAGCAGTACTTC.